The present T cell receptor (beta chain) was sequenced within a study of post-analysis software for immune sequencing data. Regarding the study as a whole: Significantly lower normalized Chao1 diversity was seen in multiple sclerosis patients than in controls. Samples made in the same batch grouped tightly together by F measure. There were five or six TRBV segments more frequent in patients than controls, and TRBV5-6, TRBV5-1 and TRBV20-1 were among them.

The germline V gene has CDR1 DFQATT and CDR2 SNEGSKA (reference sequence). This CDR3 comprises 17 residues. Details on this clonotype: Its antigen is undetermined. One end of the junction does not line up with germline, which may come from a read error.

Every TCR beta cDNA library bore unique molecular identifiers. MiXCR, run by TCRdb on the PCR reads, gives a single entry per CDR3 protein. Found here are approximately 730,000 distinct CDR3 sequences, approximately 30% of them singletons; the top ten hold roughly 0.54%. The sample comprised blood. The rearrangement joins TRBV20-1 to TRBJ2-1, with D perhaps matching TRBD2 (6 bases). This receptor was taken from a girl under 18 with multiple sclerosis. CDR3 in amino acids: CSARDPGLTVSYNEQFF. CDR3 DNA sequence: TGCAGTGCTCGAGACCCGGGACTGACGGTTTCATACAATGAGCAGTTCTTC.